This TCR beta chain is from a study of T cells in localized non-small cell lung cancer. Study-level results: Adjacent uninvolved lung tissue had the highest T cell clonality, exceeding tumor. Tumor samples were not multi-region, leaving intratumor heterogeneity unexcluded. Blood T cell density predicted longer survival; adjacent-lung clonality, shorter. Adjacent lung tissue had a median roughly 55 of the top 100 clones found in the tumor.

Measured with immunoSEQ multiplex PCR; TCRdb has only the in-frame clones, and not every one. The repertoire holds nearly 35,000 clones, with around nine tenths as singletons. Comments on this clone: Its antigen is not known.

Material: peripheral blood, obtained before any cancer treatment. The receptor's source is a woman aged 40-69 years with stage I lung adenocarcinoma.

In DNA form, the CDR3 reads TGCAGAGTATCAGTCTACAATGAGCAGTTCTTC. This translates into CRVSVYNEQFF. J is TRBJ2-1 and V is TRBV29-1; D is ambiguous. The CDR3 loop spans 11 amino acids. Germline assignment: CDR1 SQVTM and CDR2 ANQGSEA.